One sample yielded the 9 T cell receptor beta chains listed below, sequenced in a study of blood T cells in healthy people across ages. A second PCR, run for about 7 to 11 cycles, used a sample-barcoded 5' primer plus a J-beta primer mix. Each CDR3 protein is one row after TCRdb ran MiXCR on the 5' RACE reads. The table has around 820,000 distinct CDR3 sequences, approximately 25% seen once. This same sample was also part of a study on T cells of mothers and their children.

The sequenced sample consisted of blood. The receptors were gathered from a boy aged 5-17 years in good health.

This clonotype was recorded many times. The V gene is TRBV20-1, the J gene TRBJ2-5, with no clear D. V was cut by 1 base and J by 1 base, with 7 bases left in between. Germline V gene data show CDR1 as DFQATT and CDR2 as SNEGSKA (reference sequence). The CDR3 runs 13 residues. The CDR3 protein is CSARVESQETQYF. DNA for the CDR3: TGCAGTGCTAGAGTCGAGAGCCAAGAGACCCAGTACTTC.

The chain has TRBV5-8 and TRBJ2-7, with TRBD1 as a possible D gene (5 bases). Looked up from germline, CDR1 is SGHTS and CDR2 is YDEGEE. This CDR3 spans 13 amino acids. The V gene lost 4 bases and the J gene lost 6 bases, with 14 bases spanning the gap. CDR3 protein: CASSLNGRGEQYF. For the CDR3, the DNA is TGTGCCAGCAGCCTGAACGGTAGGGGCGAGCAGTACTTC.

The V and J genes are TRBV24-1 and TRBJ2-2, with D possibly being TRBD1 (6 bases). CDR1 is KGHDR and CDR2 is SFDVKD in the germline V gene. CDR3 length: 15 amino acids. The V end lost 7 bases, the J end lost 0 bases, and 11 bases lay between the germline ends. The CDR3 region is CATRSGQSNTGELFF. CDR3 DNA: TGTGCCACCAGGTCAGGACAGTCGAACACCGGGGAGCTGTTTTTT.

This clonotype was found a few times. This sequence joins TRBV25-1 and TRBJ1-4; the match to TRBD1 covers 7 bases. This CDR3 has 14 amino acids. Per the germline V gene, CDR1 is MGHDK and CDR2 is SYGVNS. Trimming removed 4 bases from V and 8 bases from J; junction bases left unmatched: 7. The CDR3 loop is CASSVSGGVEKLFF. The CDR3 coding sequence is TGTGCCAGCAGTGTCTCAGGGGGGGTCGAAAAACTGTTTTTT.

In this sample, this clonotype turned up a few times. The CDR3 bases are TGTGCCAGCTCACCACCAGGACGCACCCCGGAGACCCAGTACTTC. Translation gives CASSPPGRTPETQYF. The genes are TRBV18 and TRBJ2-5; no definite D call. The CDR3 sequence is 15 residues long. V was shortened by 0 bases and J by 5 bases, with 13 bases between the two germline ends. Germline V CDR1 and CDR2: KGHSH, LQKENI.

This clonotype was detected only a few times. The chain joins TRBV7-9 to TRBJ2-3; D gene uncertain. This CDR3 spans 12 amino acids. In germline, CDR1 is SEHNR, CDR2 FQNEAQ (reference sequence). Trimming pared 6 bases from V and 6 bases from J, leaving 10 bases between. The chain's CDR3 is CASSFLSDTQYF. Here the CDR3 DNA reads TGTGCCAGCAGTTTTCTGTCGGATACGCAGTATTTT.

In the case of this clonotype: One end of the junction fails to match germline, which may point to a read error. This chain links TRBV12-3 or TRBV12-4 with TRBJ1-5; TRBD1 aligns across 7 bases. CDR3 length: 15 residues. The CDR3 reads CASSFAGGDNRPQHF. The DNA of the CDR3 is TGTGCCAGCAGTTTCGCAGGGGGTGACAATCGGCCCCAGCATTTT.

The table lists this clonotype with a few counts. The chain has TRBV6-5 and TRBJ2-3; no clear D gene. Germline V gene lookup returns CDR1 MNHEY and CDR2 SVGAGI. V was pared by 2 bases and J by 4 bases, with 25 bases between. The CDR3 sequence is 19 residues long. The CDR3 coding sequence is TGTGCCAGCAGTTACGGCCGAGTAGGGTCAAATTGGTTCCCAGATACGCAGTATTTT. It is translated as CASSYGRVGSNWFPDTQYF.

This clonotype was observed a handful of times. Here the CDR3 reads CASSLEVSSYEQYF. CDR3 DNA sequence: TGTGCCAGCAGCTTGGAAGTCTCCTCCTACGAGCAGTACTTC. This chain joins TRBV5-6 and TRBJ2-7; no firm D call. This CDR3 has 14 amino acids. V gave up 0 bases and J gave up 0 bases, with 7 bases separating them. Germline V gene lookup returns CDR1 SGHDT and CDR2 YYEEEE.